This T cell receptor beta chain appears in the sequencing data of a study of cytomegalovirus exposure and HLA in healthy donors (TCRdb year 2017). With regard to the full study: According to a later analysis, one platform produced both the roughly 130 validation repertoires and the 730 or so repertoires of the first cohort. The study was designed to test whether signatures of past pathogen exposure could be identified by cataloging public T cell receptors. Besides the first cohort of approximately 670 subjects, a separate validation cohort made up of 95 to 150 different subjects was used. The study combined high-throughput TCR immunosequencing, statistical association of individual TCRs with disease status, and machine learning to predict cytomegalovirus infection status. The paper as a whole reports these results and caveats: In the study, about 150 TCR beta chains were listed as associated with cytomegalovirus. Three of the identified cytomegalovirus-associated TCR beta chains were confirmed in vitro to be specific for cytomegalovirus antigens. Across donors, most TCR sequences were observed very rarely, whereas some public TCRs were present in many individuals. Subsequent analysis determined that TCRs grouped into clusters in the first cohort also showed a tendency toward co-occurrence across the 120 validation repertoires, and 85% to 95% of cluster scores exceeded 0. The classifier was reported to diagnose cytomegalovirus status with high specificity and sensitivity in both the original and validation cohorts. It was suggested by the authors that the approach could potentially be generalized to other disease states and immunological phenotypes. A later analysis had no HLA typing for the validation cohort, so co-occurrence there was scored across all 130 or so repertoires.

The library was produced with the immunoSEQ multiplex PCR assay. As for the original processing: A statistical classification framework was built to diagnose cytomegalovirus status from the catalog of TCR beta chain sequences. The table was pulled from immuneACCESS by TCRdb, which kept in-frame rearrangements only. Such tables lose some clones; where checked, under half of the loss comes from unresolved V genes, and the rest has no known cause. The DNA was the basis for D and trimming; V, J and clone size are from that table. The sample includes 100,000 to 150,000 clones, with about 96% observed a single time. The top ten clonotypes cover less than 2% of the sample. Points on this clone: No cognate antigen has been identified for it. Within one base of it there is no much larger clone, and no base qualities were kept.

Reading the germline V gene gives CDR1 LGHNA and CDR2 YSLEER. Compared with germline, V lacks 1 base and J lacks 3 bases; bases without a gene match: 8. Its CDR3 holds 17 amino acids, cysteine through phenylalanine. CDR3 DNA only is kept here, 51 bases in frame from base 1. Separate from the approximately 700-subject first cohort, the validation cohort of about 130 subjects was the group to which the donors belonged. Source material: PBMCs. The chain was built from TRBV4-3 and TRBJ2-5; TRBD2 agrees with 10 junctional bases. This receptor was identified in a man younger than 35 in good health and CMV-seronegative. This receptor has the CDR3 CASSQAASGRLEETQYF. The nucleotide sequence is given as TGCGCCAGCAGCCAAGCGGCTAGCGGGAGATTAGAAGAGACCCAGTACTTC.